These 11 T cell receptor beta chains were sequenced from one sample in a study of blood T cell repertoires in COVID-19. Produced via immunoSEQ multiplex PCR; TCRdb's table is partial and in-frame only. Of about 220,000 clones listed, around 84% are singletons. Specimen: peripheral blood. These TCRs come from a man in his forties or fifties who had recovered from COVID-19.

The rearrangement joins TRBV7-8 to TRBJ2-7; D is perhaps TRBD1 (5 bases). The CDR3 spans 14 residues. Deletions cut 6 bases from V and 0 bases from J, with 12 bases between. Germline assignment: CDR1 SGHVS and CDR2 FQNEAQ. The CDR3 region has the DNA TGTGCCAGCAGTCCCGGACATTCCTCCTACGAGCAGTACTTC. It specifies CASSPGHSSYEQYF.

The chain joins TRBV4-1 to TRBJ2-1; 7 bases line up with TRBD1. V shed 6 bases and J 3 bases; nucleotides not matched to a gene: 8. Germline values: CDR1 MGHRA, CDR2 YSYEKL. The CDR3 has 15 amino acids. The CDR3 loop is CASSTPGQNYNEQFF. The CDR3 region has the DNA TGCGCCAGCAGTACCCCGGGACAGAACTACAATGAGCAGTTCTTC.

The chain employs TRBV7-2 and TRBJ2-5; D possibly corresponds to TRBD2 (6 bases). V was cut by 7 bases and J by 5 bases, with 17 bases left in between. Per the germline V gene, CDR1 is SGHTA and CDR2 is FQGNSA. CDR3 size: 14 residues. The CDR3, as DNA: TGTGCCAGCACGCGGAGGGCGGGGATGGAGACCCAGTACTTC. It specifies CASTRRAGMETQYF.

This clone was detected only once. The chain recombines TRBV6-1 with TRBJ2-1, with D perhaps matching TRBD2 (5 bases). CDR1 is MNHNS, CDR2 SASEGT, per germline. V lost 1 base to trimming and J lost 7 bases, with 8 bases between them. The CDR3 contains 13 residues. CDR3 residues: CASSEDRENEQFF. The CDR3 DNA reads as TGTGCCAGCAGTGAAGATAGGGAGAATGAGCAGTTCTTC.

CDR3 residues: CASSLVGTGYNEQFF. The DNA for the CDR3 is TGTGCCAGTAGTCTCGTGGGGACAGGGTACAATGAGCAGTTCTTC. The chain couples TRBV19 to TRBJ2-1; the match to TRBD1 covers 9 bases. The CDR3 is made up of 15 amino acids. Germline V CDR1 and CDR2: LNHDA, SQIVND (reference sequence). Trimming cost V 5 bases and J 4 bases; bases outside gene matches: 6.

The chain recombines TRBV6-5 with TRBJ1-6, with D perhaps TRBD1 (6 bases). The V gene's germline CDR1 is MNHEY and CDR2 SVGAGI. Trimming removed 4 bases from V and 4 bases from J, with 8 bases in between. This CDR3 comprises 14 residues. The CDR3 coding sequence is TGTGCCAGCAGTTCTCAGGGGTATAATTCACCCCTCCACTTT. It specifies CASSSQGYNSPLHF.

The rearrangement links TRBV3-1 (or the pseudogene TRBV3-2) to TRBJ2-7; no clear D. CDR1 and CDR2 (germline): LGHDT, YNNKEL (reference sequence). This CDR3 comprises 15 residues. The V end lost 1 base, the J end lost 6 bases, and 16 bases lay between the germline ends. CDR3 in DNA: TGTGCCAGCAGCCAAGTAGGCTCGCTAGTCGCCGAGCAGTACTTC. It translates to CASSQVGSLVAEQYF.

The chain employs TRBV3-1 (or the pseudogene TRBV3-2) and TRBJ2-1, with a weak D call TRBD1 (5 bases). This CDR3 region has 17 residues. V lost 1 base and J lost 0, with 13 bases in between. From germline, CDR1 is LGHDT and CDR2 YNNKEL (reference sequence). The CDR3 region has the DNA TGTGCCAGCAGCCAAGTGAAGACCGACAGCTCCTACAATGAGCAGTTCTTC. This sequence encodes CASSQVKTDSSYNEQFF.

The chain uses TRBV19 and TRBJ2-7, with 10 bases aligning to TRBD1. Trimming took 2 bases from V and 2 from J; bases not matched to a gene: 3. The CDR3 length is 15 residues. Germline CDR1 is LNHDA and CDR2 is SQIVND (reference sequence). This chain's CDR3 is CASSIRGTGAYEQYF. The CDR3 DNA follows: TGTGCCAGTAGTATAAGGGGGACAGGGGCCTACGAGCAGTACTTC.

The chain recombines TRBV4-3 with TRBJ1-2; a weak D match, TRBD1 (6 bases). Per germline, CDR1 LGHNA and CDR2 YSLEER. The CDR3 sequence is 13 residues long. V shed 5 bases and J shed 4 bases, with 11 bases lying between them. This CDR3 is CASSSTGTYGYTF. CDR3 coding DNA: TGCGCCAGCAGCTCCACAGGGACCTATGGCTACACCTTC.

V and J are TRBV7-2 and TRBJ2-7; weak D call: TRBD1 (5 bases). The germline CDR1 and CDR2 sequences are SGHTA and FQGNSA. Between the trimmed V and J ends, which lost 5 bases and 2 bases, there was a span of 13 bases. This CDR3 spans 14 amino acids. DNA of the CDR3: TGTGCCAGCAGCCAAGGGGAAAAGACCTACGAGCAGTACTTC. This encodes CASSQGEKTYEQYF.